This paragraph covers one T cell receptor beta chain sequence. Trimming at V came to 4 bases and at J to 4 bases, leaving 5 bases not matched to a gene. This CDR3 is built from 14 residues. In germline, CDR1 is SGHNT, CDR2 YYREEE (reference sequence). This sample is drawn from a study of blood T cell repertoires in COVID-19. Study-level information: The study drew acute and convalescent COVID-19 samples from the United States, Italy and Spain. Sources were T cells, B-cell-depleted T cells, or PBMCs; the material itself was cDNA or gDNA.

How the authors handled the data: The assay estimated nucleated cells by amplifying reference gene primers. Using immunoSEQ multiplex PCR, the repertoire was profiled, and TCRdb retains in-frame clones only, with some absent. V and J calls and clone size are copied from that table; D and trimming were computed from the DNA. The data contain more than 95,000 clones, around 83% of them singletons. The sequenced sample consisted of peripheral blood. The chain joins TRBV5-4 to TRBJ2-5; 9 bases are shared with TRBD2. This TCR derives from a man in his sixties with acute or convalescent COVID-19. CDR3: CASSRTSEGETQYF. CDR3 sequence (DNA): TGTGCCAGCAGCCGGACTAGCGAGGGAGAGACCCAGTACTTC.